The 3 T cell receptor beta chains below all came from one sample that was sequenced in a study of cytomegalovirus exposure and HLA in healthy donors. Both 60 Vbeta primers and 13 Jbeta primers went into the PCR. The protocol was immunoSEQ multiplex PCR, while the TCRdb copy is restricted to in-frame clones and leaves out a portion. The sample includes 150,000 or so clones, around 9.7% of them seen just once. Sequencing was done on a sample of PBMCs. The receptors derive from a man in his fifties in good health and CMV-seronegative.

This clone was recorded a few times. The chain links TRBV11-2 to TRBJ2-4; 10 positions match TRBD2. Germline loops: CDR1 SGHAT, CDR2 FQNNGV. The CDR3 extends over 19 amino acids. Unmatched junction bases numbered 8, after V lost 0 bases and J lost 0 bases. The CDR3 sequence is CASSLDSLAGGLAKNIQYF. The CDR3 region has the DNA TGTGCCAGCAGCTTAGATTCTTTAGCGGGAGGCCTAGCCAAAAACATTCAGTACTTC.

This clone was seen only a few times. This chain connects TRBV2 to TRBJ2-2; a possible D gene is TRBD1 (6 bases). The CDR3 contains 16 residues. Germline V lookup: CDR1 SNHLY, CDR2 FYNNEI. V lost 5 bases and J lost 4, with 17 bases in between. The chain's CDR3 is CASSKTTDRSTGELFF. The CDR3 DNA reads as TGTGCCAGCAGTAAAACTACAGACAGGTCCACCGGGGAGCTGTTTTTT.

This clone showed up just a few times. The chain couples TRBV10-2 to TRBJ2-1; possible D gene TRBD2, 6 bases. CDR3 length: 17 residues. The V gene's germline CDR1 is WSHSY and CDR2 SAAADI. Trimming removed 0 bases at V and 5 bases at J, with 17 bases between. CDR3 coding DNA: TGCGCCAGCAGTGAGTCGAGGGATTGGGACTTTAACAATGAGCAGTTCTTC. This sequence encodes CASSESRDWDFNNEQFF.